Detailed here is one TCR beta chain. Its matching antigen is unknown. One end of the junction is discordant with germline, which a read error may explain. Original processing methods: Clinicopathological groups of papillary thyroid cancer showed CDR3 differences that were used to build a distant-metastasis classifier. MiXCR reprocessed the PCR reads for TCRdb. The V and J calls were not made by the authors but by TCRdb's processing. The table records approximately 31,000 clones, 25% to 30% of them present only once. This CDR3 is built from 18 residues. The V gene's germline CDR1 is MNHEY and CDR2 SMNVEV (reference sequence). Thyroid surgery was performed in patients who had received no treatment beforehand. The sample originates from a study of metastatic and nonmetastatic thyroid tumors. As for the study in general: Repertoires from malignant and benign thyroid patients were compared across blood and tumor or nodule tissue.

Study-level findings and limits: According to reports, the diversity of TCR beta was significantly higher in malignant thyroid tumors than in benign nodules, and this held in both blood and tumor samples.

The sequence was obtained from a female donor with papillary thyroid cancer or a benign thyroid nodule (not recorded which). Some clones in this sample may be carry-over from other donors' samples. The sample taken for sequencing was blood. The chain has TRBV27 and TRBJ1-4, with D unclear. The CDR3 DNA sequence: TGTGCCAGCAGTTCCTCAGCTCGCGAGAGGAGAATTTCGGCGGAACTGTTGTTT. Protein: CASSSSARERRISAELLF.